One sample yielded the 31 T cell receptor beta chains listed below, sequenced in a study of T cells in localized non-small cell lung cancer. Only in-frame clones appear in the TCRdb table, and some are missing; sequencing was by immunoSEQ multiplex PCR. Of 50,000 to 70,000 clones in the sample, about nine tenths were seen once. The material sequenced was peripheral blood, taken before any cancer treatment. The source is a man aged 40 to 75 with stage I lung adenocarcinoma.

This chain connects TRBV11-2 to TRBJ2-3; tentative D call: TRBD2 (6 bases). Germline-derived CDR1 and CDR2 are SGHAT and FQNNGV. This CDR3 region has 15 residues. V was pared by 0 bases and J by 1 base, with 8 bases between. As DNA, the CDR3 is TGTGCCAGCAGCTTAGAGTCTAGCGGCACAGATACGCAGTATTTT. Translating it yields CASSLESSGTDTQYF.

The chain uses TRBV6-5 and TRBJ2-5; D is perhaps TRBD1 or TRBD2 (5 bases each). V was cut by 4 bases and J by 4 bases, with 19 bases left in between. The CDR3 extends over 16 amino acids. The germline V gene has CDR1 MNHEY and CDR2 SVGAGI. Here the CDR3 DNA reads TGTGCCAGCAGTTCGACCGGGACGACGGTGGGAGAGACCCAGTACTTC. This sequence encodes CASSSTGTTVGETQYF.

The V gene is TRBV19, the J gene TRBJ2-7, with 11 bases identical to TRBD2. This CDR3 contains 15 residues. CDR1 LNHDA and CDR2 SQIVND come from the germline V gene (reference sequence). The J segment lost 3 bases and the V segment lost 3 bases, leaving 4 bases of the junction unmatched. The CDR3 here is CASSMDTSGSYEQYF. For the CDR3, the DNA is TGTGCCAGTAGTATGGATACTAGCGGGAGCTACGAGCAGTACTTC.

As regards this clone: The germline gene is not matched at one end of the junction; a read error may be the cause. DNA of the CDR3: TGTGCCACCAGCGGAGACAAGAGCTCTGGAAACACCATATATTTT. It encodes CATSGDKSSGNTIYF. The genes are TRBV15 and TRBJ1-3; the D is unclear. The CDR3 contains 15 residues. Germline loops: CDR1 LNHNV, CDR2 YYDKDF (reference sequence).

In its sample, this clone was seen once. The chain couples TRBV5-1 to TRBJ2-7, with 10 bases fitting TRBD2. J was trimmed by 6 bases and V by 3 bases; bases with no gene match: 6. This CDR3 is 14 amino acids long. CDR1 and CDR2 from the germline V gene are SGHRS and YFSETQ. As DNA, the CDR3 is TGCGCCAGCAGCTCTACCGGGACTAGCGTCGAGCAGTACTTC. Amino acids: CASSSTGTSVEQYF.

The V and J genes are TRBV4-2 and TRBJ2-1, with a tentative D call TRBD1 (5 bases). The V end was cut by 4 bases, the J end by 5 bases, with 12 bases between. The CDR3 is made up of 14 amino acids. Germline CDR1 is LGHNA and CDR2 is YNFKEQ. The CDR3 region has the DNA TGTGCCAGCAGCCTCCGAGCCAGGGACAATGAGCAGTTCTTC. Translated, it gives CASSLRARDNEQFF.

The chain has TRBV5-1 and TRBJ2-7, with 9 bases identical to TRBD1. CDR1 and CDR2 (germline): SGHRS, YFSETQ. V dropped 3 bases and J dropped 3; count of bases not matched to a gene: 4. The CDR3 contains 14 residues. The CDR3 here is CASSSGTGNYEQYF. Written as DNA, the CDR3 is TGCGCCAGCAGCTCCGGGACAGGGAACTACGAGCAGTACTTC.

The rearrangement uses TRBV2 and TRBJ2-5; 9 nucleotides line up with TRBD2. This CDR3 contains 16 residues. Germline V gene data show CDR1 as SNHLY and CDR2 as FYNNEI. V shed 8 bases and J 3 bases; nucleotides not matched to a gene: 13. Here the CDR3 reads CASSGGGGRAEETQYF. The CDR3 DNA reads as TGTGCCAGCTCGGGAGGTGGCGGGAGGGCCGAAGAGACCCAGTACTTC.

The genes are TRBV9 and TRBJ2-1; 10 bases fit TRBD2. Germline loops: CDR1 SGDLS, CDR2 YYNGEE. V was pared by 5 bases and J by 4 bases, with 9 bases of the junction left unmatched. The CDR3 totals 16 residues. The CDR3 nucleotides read TGTGCCAGCAGTCCCAGCGGGGGGGGAACTTACAATGAGCAGTTCTTC. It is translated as CASSPSGGGTYNEQFF.

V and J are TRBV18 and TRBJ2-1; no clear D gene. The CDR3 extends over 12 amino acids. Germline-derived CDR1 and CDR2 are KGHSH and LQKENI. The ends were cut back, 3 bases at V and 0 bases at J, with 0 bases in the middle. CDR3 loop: CASSPSYNEQFF. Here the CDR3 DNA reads TGTGCCAGCTCACCCTCCTACAATGAGCAGTTCTTC.

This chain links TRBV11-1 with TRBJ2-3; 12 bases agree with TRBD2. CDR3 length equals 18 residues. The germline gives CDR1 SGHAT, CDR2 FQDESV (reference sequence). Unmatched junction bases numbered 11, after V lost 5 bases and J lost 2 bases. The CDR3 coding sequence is TGTGCCAGCAGCGCCACGACACTAGCGGGAGGCCCCACAGATACGCAGTATTTT. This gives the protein CASSATTLAGGPTDTQYF. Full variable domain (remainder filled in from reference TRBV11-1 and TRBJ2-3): EAEVAQSPRYKITEKSQAVAFWCDPISGHATLYWYRQILGQGPELLVQFQDESVVDDSQLPKDRFSAERLKGVDSTLKIQPAELGDSAMYLCASSATTLAGGPTDTQYFGPGTRLTVL.

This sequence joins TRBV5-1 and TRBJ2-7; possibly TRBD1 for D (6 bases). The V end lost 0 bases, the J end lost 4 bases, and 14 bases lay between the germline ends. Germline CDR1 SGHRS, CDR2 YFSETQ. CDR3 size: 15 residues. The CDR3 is CASSLEQGFAYEQYF. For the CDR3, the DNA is TGCGCCAGCAGCTTGGAGCAGGGGTTCGCATACGAGCAGTACTTC.

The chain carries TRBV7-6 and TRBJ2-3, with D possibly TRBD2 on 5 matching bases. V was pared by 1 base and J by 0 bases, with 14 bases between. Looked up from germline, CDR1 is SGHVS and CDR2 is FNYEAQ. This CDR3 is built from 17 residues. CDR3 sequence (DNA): TGTGCCAGCAGCTTAGTTTTACCGAGCGGAAGCACAGATACGCAGTATTTT. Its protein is CASSLVLPSGSTDTQYF.

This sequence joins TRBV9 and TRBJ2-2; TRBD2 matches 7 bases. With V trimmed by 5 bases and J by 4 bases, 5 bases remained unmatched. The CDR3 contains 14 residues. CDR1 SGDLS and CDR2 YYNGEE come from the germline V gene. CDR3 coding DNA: TGTGCCAGCAGTGGCGGGAGAGCCACCGGGGAGCTGTTTTTT. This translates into CASSGGRATGELFF.

The CDR3: CASSVRGTLSGNTIYF. DNA for the CDR3: TGTGCCAGCAGCGTACGGGGAACCCTCTCTGGAAACACCATATATTTT. The genes are TRBV9 and TRBJ1-3; D is unresolved. Germline-derived CDR1 and CDR2 are SGDLS and YYNGEE. V lost 1 base and J 0 bases, leaving 11 bases between the germline ends. The CDR3 totals 16 residues.

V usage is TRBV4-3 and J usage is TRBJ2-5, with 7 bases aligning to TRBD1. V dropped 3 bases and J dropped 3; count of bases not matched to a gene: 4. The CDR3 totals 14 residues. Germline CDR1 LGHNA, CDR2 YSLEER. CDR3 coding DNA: TGCGCCAGCAGCCATCCCGGACAGGAAGAGACCCAGTACTTC. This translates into CASSHPGQEETQYF.

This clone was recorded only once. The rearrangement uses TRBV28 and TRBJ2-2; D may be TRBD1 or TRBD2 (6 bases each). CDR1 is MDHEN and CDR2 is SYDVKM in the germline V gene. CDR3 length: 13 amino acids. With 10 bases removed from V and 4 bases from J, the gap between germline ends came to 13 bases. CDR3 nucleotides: TGTGCCACCGGAGGGGGTTCCACCGGGGAGCTGTTTTTT. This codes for CATGGGSTGELFF.

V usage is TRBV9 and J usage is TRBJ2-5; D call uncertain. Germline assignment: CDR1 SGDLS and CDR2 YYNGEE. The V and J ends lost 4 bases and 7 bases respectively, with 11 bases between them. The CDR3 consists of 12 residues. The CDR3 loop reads CASSPSGGTQYF. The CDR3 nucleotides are TGTGCCAGCAGCCCCTCCGGTGGGACCCAGTACTTC. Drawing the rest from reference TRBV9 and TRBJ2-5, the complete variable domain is DSGVTQTPKHLITATGQRVTLRCSPRSGDLSVYWYQQSLDQGLQFLIQYYNGEERAKGNILERFSAQQFPDLHSELNLSSLELGDSALYFCASSPSGGTQYFGPGTRLLVL.

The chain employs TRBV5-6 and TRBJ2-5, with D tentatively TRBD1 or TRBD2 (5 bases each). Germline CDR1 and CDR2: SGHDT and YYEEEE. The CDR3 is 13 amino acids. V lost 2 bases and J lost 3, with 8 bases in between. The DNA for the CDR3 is TGTGCCAGCAGCTTCGGGACGGAAGAGACCCAGTACTTC. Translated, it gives CASSFGTEETQYF.

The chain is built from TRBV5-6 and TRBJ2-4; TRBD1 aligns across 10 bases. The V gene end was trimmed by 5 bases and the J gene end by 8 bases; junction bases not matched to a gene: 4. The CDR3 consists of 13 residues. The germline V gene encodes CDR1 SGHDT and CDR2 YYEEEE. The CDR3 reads CASRTGGSYIQYF. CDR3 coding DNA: TGTGCCAGCAGGACAGGGGGCTCATACATTCAGTACTTC.

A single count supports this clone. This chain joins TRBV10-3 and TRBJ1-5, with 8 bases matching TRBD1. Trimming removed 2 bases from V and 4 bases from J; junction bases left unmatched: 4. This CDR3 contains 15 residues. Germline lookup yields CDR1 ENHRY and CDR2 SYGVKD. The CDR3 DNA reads TGTGCCATCAGTGAGACGCAGGGGGCGAATCAGCCCCAGCATTTT. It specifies CAISETQGANQPQHF.

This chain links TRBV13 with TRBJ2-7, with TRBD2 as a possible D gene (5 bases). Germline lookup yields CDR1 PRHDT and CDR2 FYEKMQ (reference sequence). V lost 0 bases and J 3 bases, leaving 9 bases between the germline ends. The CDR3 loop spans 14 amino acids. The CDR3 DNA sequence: TGTGCCAGCAGCTTAGGGGCCCGGGGCTACGAGCAGTACTTC. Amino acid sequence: CASSLGARGYEQYF.

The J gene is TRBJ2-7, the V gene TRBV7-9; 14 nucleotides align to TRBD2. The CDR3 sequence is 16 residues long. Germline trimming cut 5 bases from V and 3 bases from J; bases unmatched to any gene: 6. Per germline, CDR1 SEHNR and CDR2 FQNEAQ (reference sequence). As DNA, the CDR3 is TGTGCCAGCAGCAAACGGACTAGCGGGAGGTACTACGAGCAGTACTTC. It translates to CASSKRTSGRYYEQYF.

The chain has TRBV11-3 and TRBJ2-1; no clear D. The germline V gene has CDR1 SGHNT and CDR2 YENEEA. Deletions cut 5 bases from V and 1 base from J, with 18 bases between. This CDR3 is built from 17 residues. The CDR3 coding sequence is TGTGCCAGCAGCCACCCTAAATCGGGCCGATCCTACAATGAGCAGTTCTTC. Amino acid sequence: CASSHPKSGRSYNEQFF.

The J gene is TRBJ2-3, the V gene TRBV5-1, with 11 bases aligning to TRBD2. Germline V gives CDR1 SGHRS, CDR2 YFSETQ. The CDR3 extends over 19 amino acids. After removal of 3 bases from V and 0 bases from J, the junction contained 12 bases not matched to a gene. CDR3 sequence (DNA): TGCGCCAGCAGCTCGGTGCGTCTAGCGGGAGGACGTAGCACAGATACGCAGTATTTT. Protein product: CASSSVRLAGGRSTDTQYF.

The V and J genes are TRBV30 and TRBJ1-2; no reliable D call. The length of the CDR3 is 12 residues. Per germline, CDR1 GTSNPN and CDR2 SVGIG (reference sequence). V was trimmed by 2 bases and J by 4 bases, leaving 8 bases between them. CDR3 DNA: TGTGCCTGGAGTATCCAAGGCTATGGCTACACCTTC. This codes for CAWSIQGYGYTF.

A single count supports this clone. The CDR3 nucleotides read TGTGCCAGCAGCGCTGTGGACAGATCCTACGAGCAGTACTTC. Encoded protein: CASSAVDRSYEQYF. V is TRBV21-1 and J is TRBJ2-7; TRBD1, the table's D call, was not compared with the DNA. TRBV21-1 is annotated as a pseudogene. The CDR3 has 14 amino acids.

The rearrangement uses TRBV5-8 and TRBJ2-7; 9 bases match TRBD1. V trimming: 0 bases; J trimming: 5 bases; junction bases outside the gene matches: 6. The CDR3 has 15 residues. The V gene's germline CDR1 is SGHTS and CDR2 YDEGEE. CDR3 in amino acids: CASSLGGQGLHEQYF. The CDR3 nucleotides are TGTGCCAGCAGCTTGGGGGGACAGGGTCTACACGAGCAGTACTTC.

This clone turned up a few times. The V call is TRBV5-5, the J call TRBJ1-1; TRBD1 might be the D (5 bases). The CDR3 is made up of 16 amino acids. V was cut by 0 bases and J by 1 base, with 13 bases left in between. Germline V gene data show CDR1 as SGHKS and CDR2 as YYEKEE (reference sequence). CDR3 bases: TGTGCCAGCAGCTTGGACAGGAATAGAGGGAACACTGAAGCTTTCTTT. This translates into CASSLDRNRGNTEAFF.

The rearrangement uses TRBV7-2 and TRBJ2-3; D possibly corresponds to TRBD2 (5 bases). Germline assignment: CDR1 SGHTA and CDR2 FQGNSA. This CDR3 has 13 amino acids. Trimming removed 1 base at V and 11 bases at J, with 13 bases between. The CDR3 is CASSLGTREKQYF. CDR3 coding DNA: TGTGCCAGCAGCTTAGGGACTCGGGAAAAGCAGTATTTT.

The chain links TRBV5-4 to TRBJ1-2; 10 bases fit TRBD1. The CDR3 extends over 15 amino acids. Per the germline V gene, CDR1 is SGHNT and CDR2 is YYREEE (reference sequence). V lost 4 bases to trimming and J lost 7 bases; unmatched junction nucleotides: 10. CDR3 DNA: TGTGCCAGCAGCGCAGGCGGACAGGGGGTTGGTGGCTACACCTTC. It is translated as CASSAGGQGVGGYTF.